This T cell receptor beta chain came from a study of early T cells in non-severe SARS-CoV-2 infection. Separate cDNA molecules each had unique molecular identifiers attached to them. One entry per CDR3 protein, called by TCRdb with MiXCR from the 5' RACE reads. This repertoire shows 40,000 to 55,000 distinct CDR3 sequences, approximately 9.8% found once; its top ten account for 8% to 10%. General study points: Anti-spike CD8 responses were favored by VDJdb matching, which missed private and CD4 specificities.

From germline, CDR1 is SGDLS and CDR2 YYNGEE. Trimming took off 0 bases at V and 1 base at J, with 7 bases between the two ends. This CDR3 is built from 14 residues. At least ten counts were recorded for this clonotype. Its matching antigen is unknown. J is TRBJ1-1 and V is TRBV9; D remains ambiguous. The receptor was derived from an adult who was a healthcare worker with PCR-confirmed SARS-CoV-2 infection or an uninfected control (not recorded which). The specimen sequenced was whole blood. In nucleotides, the CDR3 is TGTGCCAGCAGCGTAGACGGGAGGAACACTGAAGCTTTCTTT. Translated, it gives CASSVDGRNTEAFF.